This T cell receptor beta chain is from a study of T-cell reconstitution after alpha-beta-depleted transplantation in children. For this clonotype: Its antigen is undetermined.

Study-level points and caveats: There were reportedly several hundred expanded graft clones from which alpha-beta T cells came about two months after transplant. When one year had passed after transplant, most T-cell counts and diversity came from newly produced T cells. Some patients' high day-60 TCRbeta diversity was attributed to recipient cells surviving conditioning.

Unique molecular identifiers were incorporated into the prepared TCRbeta library. TCRdb analysed the PCR reads with MiXCR anew, one entry per CDR3 protein. The sample has approximately 240,000 distinct CDR3 sequences, about a tenth seen once. The CDR3 totals 14 residues. Germline V gives CDR1 SGDLS, CDR2 YYNGEE. V was cut by 0 bases and J by 9 bases, with 13 bases left in between. The chain is built from TRBV9 and TRBJ2-1; D is possibly TRBD1 or TRBD2 (6 bases each). Sequenced here: PBMCs, sampled before TCRalphabeta/CD19-depleted stem cell transplant. This receptor was identified in a child under two years old with acute myeloid leukemia, due to receive a stem cell transplant. The CDR3 DNA reads as TGTGCCAGCAGCGTAGGGTGGGGGGCTGGTGAGCAGTTCTTC. Translation: CASSVGWGAGEQFF. The full variable domain, completed using reference TRBV9 and TRBJ2-1, is DSGVTQTPKHLITATGQRVTLRCSPRSGDLSVYWYQQSLDQGLQFLIQYYNGEERAKGNILERFSAQQFPDLHSELNLSSLELGDSALYFCASSVGWGAGEQFFGPGTRLTVL.